Sequencing of this T cell receptor beta chain was carried out in a study of cytomegalovirus exposure and HLA in healthy donors (dated by TCRdb to about 2017). Context from the whole study: The 666 repertoires of the first cohort and the 120 validation repertoires were produced on the same platform, according to a later analysis. The study aimed to test whether signatures of past pathogen exposure could be identified by cataloging public T cell receptors. A separate validation cohort of about 110 different subjects was used in addition to the approximately 700-subject first cohort. To predict cytomegalovirus infection status, the study combined high-throughput TCR immunosequencing, statistical association of individual TCRs with disease status, and machine learning. Results the study describes overall, beyond this receptor: In both the original and validation cohorts, the classifier was reported to diagnose cytomegalovirus status with high specificity and sensitivity. In the study, some 160 TCR beta chains were listed as associated with cytomegalovirus. According to the authors, the approach could potentially be generalized to other disease states and immunological phenotypes. Three of the identified cytomegalovirus-associated TCR beta chains were confirmed in vitro to be specific for cytomegalovirus antigens. The validation cohort had no HLA typing available for a later analysis, so co-occurrence within that cohort was assessed over all 110 or so repertoires. Most TCR sequences were observed very rarely across donors, whereas some public TCRs were present in many individuals. Subsequent analysis determined that TCRs grouped into clusters in the first cohort also showed a tendency toward co-occurrence across the 120 validation repertoires, and 85% to 95% of cluster scores exceeded 0.

With respect to this clone: The target of this receptor is not known. Base quality data are lacking; no much larger clone is found one base away.

The donors belonged to the validation cohort of approximately 130 subjects, which was separate from the roughly 700-subject first cohort. As encoded in the germline V gene, CDR1 is SGDLS while CDR2 is YYNGEE. The cysteine opens and the phenylalanine closes a CDR3 of 16 amino acids. Of the read, only the CDR3 DNA is kept; its 48 bases are in frame from base 1. Trimming accounts for 4 bases at V and 2 bases at J, while the number of junction bases matched to no gene is 11. Library construction relied on the immunoSEQ multiplex PCR assay. On the study's bioinformatics: A statistical classification framework was built to diagnose cytomegalovirus status from the catalog of TCR beta chain sequences. TCRdb took over this immuneACCESS table, retaining in-frame rearrangements with V and J assigned. Such tables are incomplete; in checked studies, under half of the missing clones stem from an unresolved V gene, and the remainder is unexplained. V, J and clone size derive from that table, while D and trimming were established from the DNA sequence. The sample data list more than 200,000 clones, and 90% of these were observed just once. The top ten constitute approximately 3% of the sample.

The chain employs TRBV9 and TRBJ2-7; 8 bases in the junction line up with TRBD2. Source material: PBMCs. The sequence was collected from a woman in her 30s in good health and CMV-seronegative. CDR3 region: CASSHSSVAGTYEQYF. The DNA sequence is as follows: TGTGCCAGCAGCCACTCATCAGTAGCGGGAACCTACGAGCAGTACTTC.